A single sample gave rise to the 7 T cell receptor beta chains below, sequenced in a study of CD8 T cells in ankylosing spondylitis. TCRdb analysed the 5' RACE reads with MiXCR anew, one entry per CDR3 protein. The sample shows fewer than 50,000 distinct CDR3 sequences, 9.5% to 12% of them seen only once. Input material: blood, either unsorted or a sorted T cell fraction (not recorded which). All receptors come from a male donor with ankylosing spondylitis or in good health (not recorded which).

This clonotype was seen ten or more times. J is TRBJ2-3 and V is TRBV11-1, with D uncertain. The CDR3 extends over 14 amino acids. V gave up 5 bases and J gave up 4 bases, with 13 bases separating them. Germline values: CDR1 SGHAT, CDR2 FQDESV (reference sequence). The CDR3 sequence: CASSQDTGADTQYF. The CDR3 DNA sequence: TGTGCCAGCAGCCAAGATACGGGCGCAGATACGCAGTATTTT.

The rearrangement uses TRBV5-6 and TRBJ1-1; 7 nucleotides align to TRBD1. V lost 1 base to trimming and J lost 6 bases; unmatched junction nucleotides: 3. This CDR3 comprises 13 residues. The germline V gene has CDR1 SGHDT and CDR2 YYEEEE. The CDR3 nucleotides are TGTGCCAGCAGCTTGATACAGGGGCCTGAAGCTTTCTTT. Its translation: CASSLIQGPEAFF.

This clonotype was seen at least ten times. The CDR3 is CASSLGVMNTEAFF. CDR3 sequence (DNA): TGCGCCAGCAGCTTAGGGGTTATGAACACTGAAGCTTTCTTT. V usage is TRBV5-1 and J usage is TRBJ1-1; D is possibly TRBD1 (5 bases). The germline V gene encodes CDR1 SGHRS and CDR2 YFSETQ. This CDR3 spans 14 amino acids. Trimming shortened V by 2 bases and J by 0 bases, and 8 bases separated the two germline ends.

At least ten counts were recorded for this clonotype. The chain carries TRBV5-1 and TRBJ2-1; D not certain. The V and J ends lost 2 bases and 8 bases respectively, with 11 bases between them. This CDR3 comprises 13 residues. Germline CDR1 and CDR2: SGHRS and YFSETQ. In DNA, the CDR3 is TGCGCCAGCAGCTTCCAGTCTGGGTATGAGCAGTTCTTC. Protein: CASSFQSGYEQFF.

The chain uses TRBV6-1 and TRBJ1-2; D uncertain. Germline values: CDR1 MNHNS, CDR2 SASEGT. V lost 7 bases, J lost 3 bases, and 15 bases lay in between. This CDR3 is built from 14 residues. CDR3 DNA: TGTGCCAGCAAAACCCTGGCGGGAGACTATGGCTACACCTTC. It yields the protein CASKTLAGDYGYTF.

The chain is built from TRBV6-5 and TRBJ2-7; D is perhaps TRBD1 (5 bases). This CDR3 region has 15 residues. Germline V lookup: CDR1 MNHEY, CDR2 SVGAGI. Trimming took 4 bases from V and 2 from J, leaving 15 bases between them. The CDR3 loop reads CASSSPGKGAYEQYF. The CDR3 nucleotides are TGTGCCAGCAGTTCCCCCGGAAAAGGGGCCTACGAGCAGTACTTC.

The table lists this clonotype with many counts. The chain joins TRBV6-1 to TRBJ2-4, with TRBD2 identical over 9 bases. Looked up from germline, CDR1 is MNHNS and CDR2 is SASEGT. Unmatched junction bases numbered 13, after V lost 5 bases and J lost 5 bases. The CDR3 has 17 amino acids. Here the CDR3 reads CASSRRGLAGVENIQYF. The CDR3 nucleotides are TGTGCCAGCAGTCGCCGGGGACTAGCTGGGGTCGAAAACATTCAGTACTTC.